This T cell receptor (beta chain) was captured by sequencing in a study of T-cell memory formation after mild COVID-19. Trimming took 8 bases from V and 7 from J, leaving 11 bases between them. The CDR3 runs 11 residues. Per germline, CDR1 KGHSH and CDR2 LQKENI. This clonotype was found a few times. Its antigen remains unidentified. The 5'RACE method, run with constant-segment primers, produced TCR alpha and TCR beta cDNA libraries (carrying sample barcodes and UMIs). TCRdb ran MiXCR on the 5' RACE reads and lists one entry per CDR3 protein. The sample contains 450,000 to 650,000 distinct CDR3 sequences, less than 25% of which appear only once. Study-wide points: A balance of CD4 and CD8 characterized clones contracting day 15 to 85, whereas later expanders leaned CD4+. The main location of contracting CD4+ clones was CM and EM, and that of contracting CD8+ clones was EMRA.

This clonotype originated in an adult woman who had mild COVID-19 (a few samples of this study predate the infection). Cell type and time point are not known. The sample consisted of PBMCs or a T cell subset sorted from them (not recorded which). The rearrangement uses TRBV18 and TRBJ1-2; possibly TRBD1 for D (5 bases). The CDR3 here is CASANDSGYTF. CDR3 DNA: TGTGCCAGCGCGAACGACAGTGGCTACACCTTC.